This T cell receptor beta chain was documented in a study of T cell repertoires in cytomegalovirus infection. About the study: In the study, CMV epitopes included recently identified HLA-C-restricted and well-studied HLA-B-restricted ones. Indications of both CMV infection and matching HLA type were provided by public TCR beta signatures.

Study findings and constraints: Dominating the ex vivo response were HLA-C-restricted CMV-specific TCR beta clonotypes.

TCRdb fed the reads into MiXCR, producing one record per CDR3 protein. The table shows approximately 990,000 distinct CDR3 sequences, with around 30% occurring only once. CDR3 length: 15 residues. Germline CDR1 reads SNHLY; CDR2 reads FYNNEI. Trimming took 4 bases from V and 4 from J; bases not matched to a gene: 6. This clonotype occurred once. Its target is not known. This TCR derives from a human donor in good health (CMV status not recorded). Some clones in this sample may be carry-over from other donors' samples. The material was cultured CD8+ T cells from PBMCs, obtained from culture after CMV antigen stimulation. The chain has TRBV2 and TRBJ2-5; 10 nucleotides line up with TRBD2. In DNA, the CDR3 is TGTGCCAGCAGTGGAGAGAGCGGGGGGGCAGAGACCCAGTACTTC. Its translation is CASSGESGGAETQYF.